What follows describes a single T cell receptor (beta chain). The data are from a study of shared clonotypes between healthy human individuals. Study details: CD4 naive cells filled three plates per donor, CD4 memory three, CD8 naive two and CD8 memory one.

The repertoire was sequenced with immunoSEQ multiplex PCR; TCRdb's copy has only in-frame clones and lacks some. The data contain around 700,000 clones, 92% of them singletons. Naive CD8 populations comprised CD45RO-negative cells positively selected for CCR7, excluding terminally differentiated effector memory CD45RA+ cells. All donors qualified as healthy HIV-negative adults and had experienced no recent acute infections or vaccinations. V was trimmed by 8 bases and J by 3 bases, leaving 11 bases between them. Per the germline V gene, CDR1 is SQVTM and CDR2 is ANQGSEA. The CDR3 length is 13 residues.

The TCR comes from a man aged 25 to 40 in good health. Material: naive CD8+ T cells sorted from blood. The chain combines TRBV29-1 with TRBJ2-6; D possibly corresponds to TRBD1 (6 bases). This CDR3 is CSTQGFGANVLTF. CDR3 nucleotide sequence: TGCAGCACTCAGGGGTTTGGGGCCAACGTCCTGACTTTC.